This TCR beta chain was captured in a study of T cell changes during pregnancy in multiple sclerosis. Method: immunoSEQ multiplex PCR; TCRdb's copy keeps in-frame clones and lacks some. The data show about 55,000 clones, 85% to 90% seen once. A single count supports this clone. The CDR3 length is 17 residues. Trimming stripped 3 bases from V and 0 bases from J, with 17 bases between. Per the germline V gene, CDR1 is SEHNR and CDR2 is FQNEAQ (reference sequence). This rearrangement joins TRBV7-9 to TRBJ2-5; D is unresolved. The sequence derives from a female donor with multiple sclerosis, enrolled in a pregnancy study. The sample in question was CD4+ T cells from peripheral blood mononuclear cells, obtained in the first trimester of pregnancy. CDR3 sequence reads: CASSLWSRRLDQETQYF. CDR3 nucleotide sequence: TGTGCCAGCAGCTTGTGGAGCCGACGGCTCGACCAAGAGACCCAGTACTTC.